A selection of T cell receptor beta chains follows, all from one sample in a study of T cells after yellow fever vaccination. A single record per CDR3 protein comes from TCRdb applying MiXCR to the 5' RACE reads. The sample gives hundreds of thousands of distinct CDR3 sequences, approximately 13% of which show up once; just under 15% is in the top ten. Sequenced here: PBMCs, sampled on the day of the yellow fever booster vaccination. The receptor set was obtained from a man between 25 and 39 years old who received the YFV17D yellow fever vaccine. Each CDR3 is given with its conserved first and last residue. A D gene is named only where the DNA matches it firmly. Expanded clones are given a class, and other clones once, few, many or no size at all.

V gene,D gene,clone size,J gene,CDR3 DNA,CDR3 protein
TRBV5-4,TRBD2,.,TRBJ2-2,TGTGCCAGCAGCTTTCTTAGCGGGAGTGGTGGGGAGCTGTTTTTT,CASSFLSGSGGELFF
TRBV29-1,.,few,TRBJ2-7,TGCAGCGTTGAAGATCCCGCGACACATTCCTACGAGCAGTACTTC,CSVEDPATHSYEQYF
TRBV19,.,.,TRBJ2-7,TGTGCCAGTAGTAAGGAACCGGGACACCCCTTCGAGCAGTACTTC,CASSKEPGHPFEQYF
TRBV28,.,.,TRBJ2-7,TGTGCCAGCAGTTTTTTTCAATACGAGCAGTACTTC,CASSFFQYEQYF
TRBV4-3,.,few,TRBJ2-7,TGCGCCAGCAGCCAAGATTTTACCTCCCTCGAGCAGTACTTC,CASSQDFTSLEQYF
TRBV20-1,.,few,TRBJ2-5,TGCAGTGCTAGTTCGGCTAGCACGGAGACCCAGTACTTC,CSASSASTETQYF
TRBV20-1,.,.,TRBJ2-3,TGCAGTGCTAGAGGACAGATGAGCACAGATACGCAGTATTTT,CSARGQMSTDTQYF
TRBV6-1,.,.,TRBJ2-2,TGTGCCAGCAGTCCCGACACAAACGGGGAGCTGTTTTTT,CASSPDTNGELFF
TRBV28,.,.,TRBJ2-3,TGTGCCAGCATGGAAGGGGCCGGAGATACGCAGTATTTT,CASMEGAGDTQYF
TRBV2,.,.,TRBJ2-4,TGTGCCAGCAAAGAAGGGCCAATTCAGTACTTC,CASKEGPIQYF
TRBV12-3/TRBV12-4,TRBD2,many,TRBJ2-1,TGTGCCAGCAGTTTCGGGTGGGGGGGGTACAATGAGCAGTTCTTC,CASSFGWGGYNEQFF
TRBV7-3,TRBD2,few,TRBJ2-6,TGTGCCAGCAGCCTCCCTAGCGGGAGCTCTGGGGCCAACGTCCTGACTTTC,CASSLPSGSSGANVLTF
TRBV29-1,TRBD2,.,TRBJ2-5,TGCAGCGTTCGAGGACTAGCGGACCAAGAGACCCAGTACTTC,CSVRGLADQETQYF
TRBV28,TRBD2,.,TRBJ2-1,TGTGCCAGCACCCCCCCGGGACTAGAGGGCCTTGGTGAGCAGTTCTTC,CASTPPGLEGLGEQFF
TRBV19,.,.,TRBJ1-5,TGTGCCAGTATAGGGGGCAATCAGCCCCAGCATTTT,CASIGGNQPQHF
TRBV19,.,.,TRBJ2-7,TGTGCCAGTAGTATAGAGCTGGGTATCACCTACGAGCAGTACTTC,CASSIELGITYEQYF
TRBV5-1,.,.,TRBJ2-1,TGCGCCAGCAGCTTGGTCCCAAATGGGAATGAGCAGTTCTTC,CASSLVPNGNEQFF
TRBV20-1,.,few,TRBJ1-5,TGCAGTGCTAGAGATCAAGGATTGACCAGTCAGCCCCAGCATTTT,CSARDQGLTSQPQHF
TRBV7-2,TRBD2,few,TRBJ2-7,TGTGCCAGCAGCTTCGAAAGCGGGAGGGCCGTCGAGCAGTACTTC,CASSFESGRAVEQYF
TRBV2,TRBD1,.,TRBJ1-1,TGTGCCAGCAGGATCGGGACAGGTTGGGGCACTGAAGCTTTCTTT,CASRIGTGWGTEAFF
TRBV5-1,TRBD2,many,TRBJ2-1,TGCGCCAGCAGCTTTGGCGGGAGAGTAGATGAGCAGTTCTTC,CASSFGGRVDEQFF
TRBV12-3/TRBV12-4,TRBD2,.,TRBJ2-2,TGTGCCAGCCGTTACTTGACTAGCGGACCCACCGGGGAGCTGTTTTTT,CASRYLTSGPTGELFF
TRBV20-1,TRBD1,.,TRBJ1-3,TGCAGTAAGAGGACAGGGGTTGACGGCACCATATATTTT,CSKRTGVDGTIYF
TRBV12-3/TRBV12-4,.,many,TRBJ1-5,TGTGCCAGCAGGTCCGGGACGGGCTATAGCAATCAGCCCCAGCATTTT,CASRSGTGYSNQPQHF
TRBV7-9,.,.,TRBJ2-5,TGTGCCAGCAAGCCTTCACTTTACCAAGAGACCCAGTACTTC,CASKPSLYQETQYF
TRBV20-1,TRBD2,.,TRBJ2-3,TGCAGTGCTAGAGATTGGAGGGAGGGCCGAACAGATACGCAGTATTTT,CSARDWREGRTDTQYF
TRBV20-1,.,few,TRBJ2-1,TGCAGTGCTAGTGGGAAGAGCTCCTACAATGAGCAGTTCTTC,CSASGKSSYNEQFF
TRBV7-8,TRBD2,.,TRBJ2-1,TGTGCCAGCAGTAGCGGGAGTCACAATGAGCAGTTCTTC,CASSSGSHNEQFF
TRBV29-1,.,many,TRBJ2-2,TGCAGCGTACCCTCGTTCGAGGTGGCCGGGGAGCTGTTTTTT,CSVPSFEVAGELFF
TRBV6-5,.,.,TRBJ1-1,TGTGCCAGCAGTTACTCGATTCTGAACACTGAAGCTTTCTTT,CASSYSILNTEAFF
TRBV25-1,.,.,TRBJ2-7,TGTGCCAGCAGTGTCGGTGAAACCCCATACTACGAGCAGTACTTC,CASSVGETPYYEQYF
TRBV4-2,.,few,TRBJ2-2,TGTGCCAGCAGTCTACCGTGGACATCGAACACCGGGGAGCTGTTTTTT,CASSLPWTSNTGELFF
TRBV15,.,few,TRBJ2-2,TGTGCCACCAGACTCCAGGCCCTGGTATCCGGGGAGCTGTTTTTT,CATRLQALVSGELFF
TRBV12-3/TRBV12-4,.,many,TRBJ2-5,TGTGCCAGCAGTATAACAGGGGAGGTGACCCAGTACTTC,CASSITGEVTQYF
TRBV7-9,.,.,TRBJ2-3,TGTGCCAGCAGCTTAGCCCACAATACGCAGTATTTT,CASSLAHNTQYF
TRBV20-1,TRBD2,.,TRBJ2-3,TGCAGTGCTAGTGAGCGGGGAGCCCTGCCAGATACGCAGTATTTT,CSASERGALPDTQYF
TRBV20-1,TRBD1,.,TRBJ1-4,TGCAGTGCCCGCGGGACAGGGTCTGAAAAACTGTTTTTT,CSARGTGSEKLFF
TRBV5-6,TRBD2,many,TRBJ2-1,TGTGCCAGCCACCGAACTAGCGGTATCAATGAGCAGTTCTTC,CASHRTSGINEQFF
TRBV11-1,TRBD2,once,TRBJ2-2,TGTGCCAGCAGCACCTGGACTAGCGGGCACCTGGCCGGGGAGCTGTTTTTT,CASSTWTSGHLAGELFF
TRBV5-4,.,.,TRBJ2-3,TGTGCCAGCCGGGCTGCTAGCACAGATACGCAGTATTTT,CASRAASTDTQYF
TRBV14,.,.,TRBJ2-1,TGTGCCAGCAGCCAAGTTGGCGGGTTCGCCCACAATGAGCAGTTCTTC,CASSQVGGFAHNEQFF
TRBV20-1,TRBD2,.,TRBJ2-2,TGCAGTGCTGTAGGGCTAGCGGGCACCGGGGAGCTGTTTTTT,CSAVGLAGTGELFF
TRBV20-1,TRBD1,few,TRBJ2-4,TGCAGTGCTGTAAAGTCCGGGACAGTGAATGTCGGCCTAGCCAAAAACATTCAGTACTTC,CSAVKSGTVNVGLAKNIQYF
TRBV6-5,.,.,TRBJ1-2,TGTGCCAGCAGCGGGATTACCTATGGCTACACCTTC,CASSGITYGYTF
TRBV5-1,.,many,TRBJ1-2,TGCGCCAGCAGACAGCAAACAAGTAACTATGGCTACACCTTC,CASRQQTSNYGYTF
TRBV20-1,TRBD2,few,TRBJ2-7,TGCAGTGCTAAGCGGGAGGGCGGCTACGAGCAGTACTTC,CSAKREGGYEQYF
TRBV27,.,many,TRBJ2-5,TGTGCCAGCAGTTTAGGACCACGGGAGACCCAGTACTTC,CASSLGPRETQYF
TRBV27,.,.,TRBJ2-7,TGTGCCAGCAGTGGAGGGGTCGAGCAGTACTTC,CASSGGVEQYF
TRBV6-2/TRBV6-3,.,.,TRBJ2-7,TGTGCCAGCAGCCACGGCCCCAAGGGGTCCTTCGTCGAGCAGTACTTC,CASSHGPKGSFVEQYF
TRBV2,.,few,TRBJ1-2,TGTGCCAGCAGTGAGTCCGGGGTTCAGTATGGCTACACCTTC,CASSESGVQYGYTF
TRBV27,TRBD2,.,TRBJ2-1,TGTGCCAGCAGTTACGGGGGGGGCCCCAATGAGCAGTTCTTC,CASSYGGGPNEQFF